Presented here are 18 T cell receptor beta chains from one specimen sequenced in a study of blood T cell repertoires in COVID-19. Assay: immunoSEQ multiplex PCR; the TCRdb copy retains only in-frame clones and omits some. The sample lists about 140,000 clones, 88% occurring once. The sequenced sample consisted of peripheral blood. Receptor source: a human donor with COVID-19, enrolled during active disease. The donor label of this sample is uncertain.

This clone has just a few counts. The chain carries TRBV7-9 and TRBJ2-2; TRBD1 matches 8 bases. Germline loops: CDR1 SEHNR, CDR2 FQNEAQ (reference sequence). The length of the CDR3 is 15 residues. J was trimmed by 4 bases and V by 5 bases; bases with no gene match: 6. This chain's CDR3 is CASSGQGGGTGELFF. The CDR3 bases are TGTGCCAGCAGCGGACAGGGTGGGGGCACCGGGGAGCTGTTTTTT.

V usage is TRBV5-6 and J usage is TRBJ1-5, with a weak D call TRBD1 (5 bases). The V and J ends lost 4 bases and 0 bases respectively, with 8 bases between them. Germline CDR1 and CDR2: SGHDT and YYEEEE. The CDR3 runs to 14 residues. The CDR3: CASSLRDSNQPQHF. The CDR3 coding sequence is TGTGCCAGCAGCCTCAGGGATAGCAATCAGCCCCAGCATTTT.

For the CDR3, the DNA is TGTGCCAGCAGCTTCTCCAGGGGTTGGGGGAATGAGCAGTTCTTC. Translation gives CASSFSRGWGNEQFF. This rearrangement joins TRBV7-9 to TRBJ2-1; D may be TRBD1 (6 bases). V lost 3 bases and J 7 bases, leaving 16 bases between the germline ends. Per germline, CDR1 SEHNR and CDR2 FQNEAQ (reference sequence). This CDR3 contains 15 residues. The full variable domain, in which reference TRBV7-9 and TRBJ2-1 provide the parts outside the CDR3, is DTGVSQNPRHKITKRGQNVTFRCDPISEHNRLYWYRQTLGQGPEFLTYFQNEAQLEKSRLLSDRFSAERPKGSFSTLEIQRTEQGDSAMYLCASSFSRGWGNEQFFGPGTRLTVL.

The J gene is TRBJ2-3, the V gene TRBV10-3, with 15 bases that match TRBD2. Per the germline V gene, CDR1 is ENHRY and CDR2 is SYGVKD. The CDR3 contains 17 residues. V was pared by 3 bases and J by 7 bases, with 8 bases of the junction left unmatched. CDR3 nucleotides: TGTGCCATCAGTGACTCCACCGGGACTAGCGGGGGGAATACGCAGTATTTT. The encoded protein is CAISDSTGTSGGNTQYF.

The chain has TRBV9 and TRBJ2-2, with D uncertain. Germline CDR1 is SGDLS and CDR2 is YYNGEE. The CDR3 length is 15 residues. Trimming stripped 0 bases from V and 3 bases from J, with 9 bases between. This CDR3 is CASSVASEYTGELFF. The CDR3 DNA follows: TGTGCCAGCAGCGTAGCCAGCGAATACACCGGGGAGCTGTTTTTT.

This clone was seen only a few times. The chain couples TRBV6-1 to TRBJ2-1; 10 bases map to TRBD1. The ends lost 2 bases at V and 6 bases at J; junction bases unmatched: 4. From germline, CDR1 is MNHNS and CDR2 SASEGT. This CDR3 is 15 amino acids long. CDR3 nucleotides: TGTGCCAGCAGTGAATTTGGGACAGGGGTCAATGAGCAGTTCTTC. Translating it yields CASSEFGTGVNEQFF.

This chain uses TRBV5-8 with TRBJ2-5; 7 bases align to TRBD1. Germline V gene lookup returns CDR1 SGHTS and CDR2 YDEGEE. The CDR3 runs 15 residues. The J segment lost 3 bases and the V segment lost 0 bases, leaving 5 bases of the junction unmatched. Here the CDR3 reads CASSLGPGTEETQYF. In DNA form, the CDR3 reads TGTGCCAGCAGCTTGGGACCCGGGACAGAAGAGACCCAGTACTTC.

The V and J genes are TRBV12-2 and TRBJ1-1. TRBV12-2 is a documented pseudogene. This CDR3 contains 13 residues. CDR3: CASRLASRTEAFF. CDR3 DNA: TGTGCAAGTCGCTTAGCGAGCCGCACTGAAGCTTTCTTT.

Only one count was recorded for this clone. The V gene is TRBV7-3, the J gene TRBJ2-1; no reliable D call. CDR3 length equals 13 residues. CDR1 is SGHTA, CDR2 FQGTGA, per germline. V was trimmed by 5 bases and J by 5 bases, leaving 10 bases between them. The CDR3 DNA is TGTGCCAGCAGCCCCCTACGGGACAATGAGCAGTTCTTC. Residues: CASSPLRDNEQFF.

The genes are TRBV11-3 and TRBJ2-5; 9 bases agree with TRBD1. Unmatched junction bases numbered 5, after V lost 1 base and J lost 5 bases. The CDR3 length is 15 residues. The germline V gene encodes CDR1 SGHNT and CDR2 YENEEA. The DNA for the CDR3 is TGTGCCAGCAGCTTAGGAACAGGGGGCCTGGAGACCCAGTACTTC. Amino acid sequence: CASSLGTGGLETQYF.

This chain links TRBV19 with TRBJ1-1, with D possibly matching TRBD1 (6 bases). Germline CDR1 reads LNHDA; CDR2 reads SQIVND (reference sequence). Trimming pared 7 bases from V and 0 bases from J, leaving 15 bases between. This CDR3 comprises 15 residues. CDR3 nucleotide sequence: TGTGCCAGTACCCCTTGGGGGGGGCTGAACACTGAAGCTTTCTTT. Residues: CASTPWGGLNTEAFF.

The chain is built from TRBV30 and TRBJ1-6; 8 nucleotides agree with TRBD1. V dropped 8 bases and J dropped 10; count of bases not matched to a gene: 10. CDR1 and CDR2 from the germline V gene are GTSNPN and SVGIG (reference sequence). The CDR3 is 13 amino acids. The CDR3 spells CAGMGQVESPLHF. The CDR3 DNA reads TGTGCCGGAATGGGACAGGTAGAGTCACCCCTCCACTTT.

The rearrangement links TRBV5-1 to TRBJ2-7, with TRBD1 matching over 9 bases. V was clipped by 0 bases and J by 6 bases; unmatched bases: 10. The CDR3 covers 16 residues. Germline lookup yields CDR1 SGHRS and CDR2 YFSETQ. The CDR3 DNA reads TGCGCCAGCAGCTTGGACACAGGGGGCTTTATCGGCGAGCAGTACTTC. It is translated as CASSLDTGGFIGEQYF.

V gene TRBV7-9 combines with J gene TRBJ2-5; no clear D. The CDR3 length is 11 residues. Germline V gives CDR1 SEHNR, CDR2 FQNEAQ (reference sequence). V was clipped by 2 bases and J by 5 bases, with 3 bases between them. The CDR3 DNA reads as TGTGCCAGCAGCTTACTGGAGACCCAGTACTTC. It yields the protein CASSLLETQYF.

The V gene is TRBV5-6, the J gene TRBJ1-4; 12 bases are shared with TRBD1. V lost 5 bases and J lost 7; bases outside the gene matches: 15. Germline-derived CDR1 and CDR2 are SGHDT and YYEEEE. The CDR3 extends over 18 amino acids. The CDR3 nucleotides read TGTGCCAGCAGGCTCCTGGGGACAGGGGGCCAATCTGGTGAAAAACTGTTTTTT. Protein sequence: CASRLLGTGGQSGEKLFF.

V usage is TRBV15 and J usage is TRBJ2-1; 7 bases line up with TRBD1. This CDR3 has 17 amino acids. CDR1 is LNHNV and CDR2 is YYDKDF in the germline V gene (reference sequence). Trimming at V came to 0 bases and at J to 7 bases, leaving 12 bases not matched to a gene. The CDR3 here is CATSREIEATGLNEQFF. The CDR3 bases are TGTGCCACCAGCAGAGAAATTGAGGCGACAGGGCTGAATGAGCAGTTCTTC.

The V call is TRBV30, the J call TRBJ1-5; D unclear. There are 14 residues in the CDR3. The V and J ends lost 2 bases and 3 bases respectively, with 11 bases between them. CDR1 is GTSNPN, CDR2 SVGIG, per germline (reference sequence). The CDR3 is CAWSYCYYNQPQHF. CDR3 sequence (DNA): TGTGCCTGGAGTTACTGTTACTACAATCAGCCCCAGCATTTT.

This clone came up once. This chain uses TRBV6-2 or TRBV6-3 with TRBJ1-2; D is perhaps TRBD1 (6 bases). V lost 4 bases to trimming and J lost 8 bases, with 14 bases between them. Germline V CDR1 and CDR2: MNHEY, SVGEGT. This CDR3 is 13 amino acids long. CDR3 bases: TGTGCCAGCAGTTTACAGGGCCCCAGAGGCTACACCTTC. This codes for CASSLQGPRGYTF.